The 8 T cell receptor beta chains listed next were all sequenced from one sample in a study of cytomegalovirus exposure and HLA in healthy donors. The study ran its PCR with 60 Vbeta and 13 Jbeta primers. TCRdb's copy holds only in-frame clones and misses some; the assay was immunoSEQ multiplex PCR. This sample has 110,000 to 150,000 clones, with 65% to 80% found just once. The specimen was PBMCs. The source of these receptors is a male donor in good health and CMV-seropositive.

V usage is TRBV10-3 and J usage is TRBJ2-7; D is possibly TRBD1 (6 bases). CDR1 is ENHRY, CDR2 SYGVKD, per germline. V was clipped by 1 base and J by 2 bases, with 9 bases between them. CDR3 size: 14 residues. The CDR3 DNA is TGTGCCATCAGTGAGTTTACAGGGACCTACGAGCAGTACTTC. This codes for CAISEFTGTYEQYF.

The chain uses TRBV14 and TRBJ2-2, with 7 bases identical to TRBD1. The CDR3 spans 18 residues. Trimming took 4 bases from V and 5 from J; bases not matched to a gene: 16. CDR1 and CDR2 (germline): SGHDN, FVKESK. The CDR3: CASSRREGGQIRTGELFF. The CDR3 DNA reads as TGTGCCAGCAGCCGACGAGAAGGGGGACAGATTCGGACCGGGGAGCTGTTTTTT.

The genes are TRBV11-2 and TRBJ1-1, with unresolved D. The CDR3 loop spans 13 amino acids. Trimming stripped 2 bases from V and 6 bases from J, with 10 bases between. CDR1 is SGHAT and CDR2 is FQNNGV in the germline V gene. The DNA of the CDR3 is TGTGCCAGCAGCTTAAACGGGGTCTCTGAAGCTTTCTTT. Translation: CASSLNGVSEAFF.

DNA of the CDR3: TGTGCCATCGGGGGGGGAGGAGCGGGAGGAGGTGATGAGCAGTTCTTC. It yields the protein CAIGGGGAGGGDEQFF. The chain has TRBV10-3 and TRBJ2-1, with 9 bases that match TRBD2. Unmatched junction bases numbered 16, after V lost 8 bases and J lost 8 bases. The CDR3 contains 16 residues. Germline CDR1 is ENHRY and CDR2 is SYGVKD.

This chain joins TRBV6-1 and TRBJ2-7; D is ambiguous. The germline V gene encodes CDR1 MNHNS and CDR2 SASEGT. V lost 8 bases, J lost 7 bases, and 15 bases lay in between. This CDR3 spans 12 amino acids. CDR3 protein: CASFLFPLEQYF. CDR3 nucleotide sequence: TGTGCCAGCTTCCTGTTCCCCCTAGAGCAGTACTTC.

This chain connects TRBV2 to TRBJ1-5; TRBD1 agrees at 9 bases. The V segment lost 8 bases and the J segment 3 bases; nucleotides outside the gene matches: 5. CDR1 and CDR2 from the germline V gene are SNHLY and FYNNEI. This CDR3 is built from 14 residues. The CDR3 reads CASADRGFNQPQHF. In DNA form, the CDR3 reads TGTGCCAGCGCGGACAGGGGTTTCAATCAGCCCCAGCATTTT. The whole variable domain, remainder taken from reference TRBV2 and TRBJ1-5, is EPEVTQTPSHQVTQMGQEVILRCVPISNHLYFYWYRQILGQKVEFLVSFYNNEISEKSEIFDDQFSVERPDGSNFTLKIRSTKLEDSAMYFCASADRGFNQPQHFGDGTRLSIL.

The chain uses TRBV28 and TRBJ2-1; 11 positions match TRBD1. The CDR3 is made up of 16 amino acids. The junction had 8 bases not matched to a gene; V was cut back by 5 bases and J by 5 bases. Germline CDR1 MDHEN, CDR2 SYDVKM. The CDR3 DNA sequence: TGTGCCAGCAGTCGACTCCGGGACAGGGGGGACAATGAGCAGTTCTTC. Translation gives CASSRLRDRGDNEQFF. The full variable domain, its missing parts supplied by reference TRBV28 and TRBJ2-1, is DVKVTQSSRYLVKRTGEKVFLECVQDMDHENMFWYRQDPGLGLRLIYFSYDVKMKEKGDIPEGYSVSREKKERFSLILESASTNQTSMYLCASSRLRDRGDNEQFFGPGTRLTVL.

The gene calls are TRBV29-1 and TRBJ2-5; 7 positions match TRBD1. This CDR3 is built from 12 residues. CDR1 and CDR2 (germline): SQVTM, ANQGSEA. V shed 7 bases and J 6 bases; nucleotides not matched to a gene: 8. The CDR3 here is CSAGDRAKTQYF. In DNA form, the CDR3 reads TGCAGCGCTGGAGACAGGGCAAAGACCCAGTACTTC.